The clone carrying this T cell receptor (beta chain) was observed at least ten times. TCRdb used MiXCR to reprocess the RT-PCR reads, holding one entry per CDR3 protein. The table shows hundreds of thousands of distinct CDR3 sequences, with about 14% occurring only once. V dropped 5 bases and J dropped 3 bases, with 10 bases sitting between them. In germline, CDR1 is SQVTM, CDR2 ANQGSEA. The CDR3 contains 12 residues. The rearrangement joins TRBV29-1 to TRBJ2-5; perhaps TRBD1 as D (8 bases). This clonotype was sampled from a female donor in good health, serving as a healthy control. The sequenced material came from memory CD4+ T cells from blood. The CDR3 reads CSVTGGEETQYF. CDR3 sequence (DNA): TGCAGCGTTACAGGGGGGGAAGAGACCCAGTACTTC.